This TCR beta chain originates from a study of CD8 T cells in ankylosing spondylitis. Findings of the study overall: What appeared characteristic of ankylosing spondylitis blood was a TCR beta motif of eight or nine highly homologous variants. With a CD8+ phenotype, disease-linked clones were relatively rare in peripheral blood.

Quantitative 5'-RACE with molecular barcodes was used to make the TCR beta libraries. A single record per CDR3 protein comes from TCRdb applying MiXCR to the 5' RACE reads. The sample contains some 240,000 distinct CDR3 sequences, 15% to 20% of which appear only once. The CDR3 contains 18 residues. CDR1 is SGHDT and CDR2 is YYEEEE in the germline V gene. The V and J ends lost 1 base and 1 base respectively, with 19 bases between them. This clonotype showed up many times. Antigen: not known. The rearrangement links TRBV5-6 to TRBJ2-3; D possibly corresponds to TRBD2 (6 bases). The clonotype originates from a male donor with ankylosing spondylitis or in good health (not recorded which). What was sequenced was blood, either unsorted or a sorted T cell fraction (not recorded which). This CDR3 reads CASSLMGGLGWGTDTQYF. The CDR3 bases are TGTGCCAGCAGCTTGATGGGAGGATTGGGCTGGGGCACAGATACGCAGTATTTT.